This record covers a single T cell receptor beta chain. These data are taken from a study of shared clonotypes between healthy human individuals. This CDR3 is 13 amino acids long. The V gene end was trimmed by 9 bases and the J gene end by 7 bases; junction bases not matched to a gene: 3. Germline loops: CDR1 SGHNT, CDR2 YYREEE (reference sequence). Clones were read by immunoSEQ multiplex PCR, and TCRdb kept only the in-frame ones, dropping some. The table records fewer than 850,000 clones, just over 95% of them present only once. Terminally differentiated effector memory CD45RA+ cells were excluded by CCR7 positive selection of CD45RO-negative cells.

This clonotype was obtained from a man aged 25 to 45 in good health. The J gene is TRBJ2-1, the V gene TRBV5-4; 14 nucleotides line up with TRBD2. Sequencing was carried out using naive CD8+ T cells sorted from blood. The CDR3 nucleotides are TGTGCCACAAGGACTAGCGGGAGGAATGAGCAGTTCTTC. Translation: CATRTSGRNEQFF.